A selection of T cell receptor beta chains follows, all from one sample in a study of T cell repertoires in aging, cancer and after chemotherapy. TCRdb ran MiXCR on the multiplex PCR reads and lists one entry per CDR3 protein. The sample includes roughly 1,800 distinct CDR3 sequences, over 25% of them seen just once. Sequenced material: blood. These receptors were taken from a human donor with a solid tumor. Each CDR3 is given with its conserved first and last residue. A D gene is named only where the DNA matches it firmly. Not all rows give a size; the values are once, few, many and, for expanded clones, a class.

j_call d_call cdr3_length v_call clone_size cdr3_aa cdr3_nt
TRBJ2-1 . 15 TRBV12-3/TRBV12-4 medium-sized CASSLTDQDYNEQFF TGTGCCAGCAGTTTGACAGACCAGGACTACAATGAGCAGTTCTTC
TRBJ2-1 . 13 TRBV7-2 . CASSFGQYNEQFF TGTGCCAGCAGCTTTGGACAGTACAATGAGCAGTTCTTC
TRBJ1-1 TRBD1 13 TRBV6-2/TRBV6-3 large CASNLQGSTEAFF TGTGCCAGCAACCTACAGGGGAGCACTGAAGCTTTCTTT
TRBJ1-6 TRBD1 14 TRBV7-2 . CASSSTGGNSPLHF TGTGCCAGCAGCTCGACAGGGGGCAATTCACCCCTCCACTTT
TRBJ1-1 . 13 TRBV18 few CASSNQEVAGPFF TGTGCCAGCTCAAACCAGGAAGTGGCAGGGCCCTTCTTT
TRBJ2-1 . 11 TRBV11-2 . CASSPLTEQFF TGTGCCAGCAGCCCCCTAACCGAGCAGTTCTTC
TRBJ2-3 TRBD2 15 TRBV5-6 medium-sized CASSSLAGESDTQYF TGTGCCAGCAGCTCCTTGGCGGGAGAGTCAGATACGCAGTATTTT
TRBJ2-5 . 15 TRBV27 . CASSPPGGLQETQYF TGTGCCAGCAGTCCCCCCGGGGGGCTCCAAGAGACCCAGTACTTC
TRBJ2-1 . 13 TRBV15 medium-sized CATSRDVGAPPLF TGTGCCACCAGCAGAGATGTAGGGGCCCCTCCCCTCTTC
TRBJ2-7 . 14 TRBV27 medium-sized CASRLGPAHYEQYF TGTGCCAGCAGACTGGGACCAGCACACTACGAGCAGTACTTC
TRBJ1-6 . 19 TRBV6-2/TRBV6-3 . CASSFTQGMTSSYNSPLHF TGTGCCAGCAGCTTTACTCAAGGGATGACTAGCTCCTATAATTCACCCCTCCACTTT
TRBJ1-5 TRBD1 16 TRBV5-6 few CASSSARTGTNQPQHF TGTGCCAGCAGCTCCGCCCGGACAGGTACTAATCAGCCCCAGCATTTT
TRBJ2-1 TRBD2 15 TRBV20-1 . CSARPSGRSYNEQFF TGCAGTGCTAGACCAAGCGGGAGGTCCTACAATGAGCAGTTCTTC
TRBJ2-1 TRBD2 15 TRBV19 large CASSPGLADYNEQFF TGTGCCAGTAGTCCGGGACTAGCGGATTACAATGAGCAGTTCTTC
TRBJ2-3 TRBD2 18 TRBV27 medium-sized CASRTEGLAGVSTDTQYF TGTGCCAGCAGAACCGAGGGACTAGCGGGGGTTAGCACAGATACGCAGTATTTT
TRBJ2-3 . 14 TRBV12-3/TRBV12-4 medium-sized CASSRPTRSDTQYF TGTGCCAGCAGTCGCCCGACTAGATCAGATACGCAGTATTTT
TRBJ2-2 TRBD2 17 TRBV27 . CASSLWGGLADTGELFF TGTGCCAGCAGTTTGTGGGGGGGACTAGCGGACACCGGGGAGCTGTTTTTT
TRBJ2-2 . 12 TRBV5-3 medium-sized CARSRNTGELFF TGTGCCAGAAGCCGGAACACCGGGGAGCTGTTTTTT
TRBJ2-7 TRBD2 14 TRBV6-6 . CASRVAGGSYEQYF TGTGCCAGCAGAGTAGCGGGAGGATCCTACGAGCAGTACTTC
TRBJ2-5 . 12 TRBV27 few CAVGQPQETQYF TGTGCCGTGGGGCAGCCCCAAGAGACCCAGTACTTC
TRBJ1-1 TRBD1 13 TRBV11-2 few CASSLDGDSEAFF TGTGCCAGCAGCTTAGACGGGGACAGCGAAGCTTTCTTT
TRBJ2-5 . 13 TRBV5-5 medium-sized CASSYGGAETQYF TGTGCCAGCAGCTATGGGGGGGCCGAGACCCAGTACTTC
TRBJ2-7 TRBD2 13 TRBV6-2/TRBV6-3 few CASSYSPGGEQYF TGTGCCAGCAGTTACTCCCCGGGAGGCGAGCAGTACTTC
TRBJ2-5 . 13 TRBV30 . CAWNRGPMETQYF TGTGCCTGGAACCGAGGACCTATGGAGACCCAGTACTTC
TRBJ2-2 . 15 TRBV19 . CASTMVANSAGELFF TGTGCCAGTACCATGGTAGCGAATTCAGCCGGGGAGCTGTTTTTT
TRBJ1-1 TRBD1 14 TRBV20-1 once CSAHPQGAGTEAFF TGCAGTGCTCATCCACAGGGGGCCGGCACTGAAGCTTTCTTT
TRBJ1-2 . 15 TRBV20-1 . CSASPSVRANYGYTF TGCAGTGCTAGTCCGTCGGTAAGAGCTAACTATGGCTACACCTTC
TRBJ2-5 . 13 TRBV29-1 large CSVDRGYQETQYF TGCAGCGTTGACAGGGGATACCAAGAGACCCAGTACTTC
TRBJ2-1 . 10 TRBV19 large CASSYLEQFF TGTGCCAGTAGCTACTTAGAGCAGTTCTTC
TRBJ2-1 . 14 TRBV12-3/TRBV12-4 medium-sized CASNPEGLINEQFF TGTGCCAGCAATCCGGAGGGCCTAATAAATGAGCAGTTCTTC
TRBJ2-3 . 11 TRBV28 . CATKRRDTQYF TGTGCCACCAAGAGGAGAGATACGCAGTATTTT
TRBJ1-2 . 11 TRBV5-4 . CASSLGTLNSF TGTGCCAGCAGCTTGGGGACCTTAAATTCCTTC
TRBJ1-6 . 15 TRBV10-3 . CAISESIGSNSPLHF TGTGCCATCAGTGAGTCTATAGGTTCTAATTCACCCCTCCACTTT
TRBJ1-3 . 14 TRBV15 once CATSREILRNTIYF TGTGCCACCAGCAGAGAGATTCTTCGAAACACCATATATTTT
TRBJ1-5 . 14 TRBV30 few CAWRPRGPNQPQHF TGTGCCTGGCGGCCTCGGGGGCCCAATCAGCCCCAGCATTTT
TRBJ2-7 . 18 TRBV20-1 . CSARVTIPGLAPSYEQYF TGCAGTGCTAGAGTTACCATCCCGGGACTTGCACCCTCCTACGAGCAGTACTTC
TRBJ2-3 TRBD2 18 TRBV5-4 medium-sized CASSRGGLAGVMTDTQYF TGTGCCAGCAGTCGGGGGGGACTAGCGGGAGTAATGACAGATACGCAGTATTTT
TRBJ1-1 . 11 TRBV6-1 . CASSENGEAFF TGTGCCAGCAGTGAAAACGGTGAAGCTTTCTTT
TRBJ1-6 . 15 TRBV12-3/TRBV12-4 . CASSLSGAIGSPLHF TGTGCCAGCAGTTTATCAGGGGCAATAGGTTCACCCCTCCACTTT
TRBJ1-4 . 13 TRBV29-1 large CSVVRGQGEKLFF TGCAGCGTTGTGAGGGGCCAGGGTGAAAAACTGTTTTTT
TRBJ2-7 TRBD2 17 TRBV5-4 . CASSLPGLAGVRHEQYF TGTGCCAGCAGCTTGCCGGGACTAGCGGGAGTACGCCACGAGCAGTACTTC
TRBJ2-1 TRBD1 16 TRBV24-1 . CATSDPGTGGGNEQFF TGTGCCACCAGTGACCCCGGGACAGGGGGAGGCAATGAGCAGTTCTTC
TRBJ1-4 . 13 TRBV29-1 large CSVESRGEEKLFF TGCAGCGTTGAATCCAGGGGAGAGGAAAAACTGTTTTTT
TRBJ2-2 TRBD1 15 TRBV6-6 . CASRFTGGETGELFF TGTGCCAGCAGATTCACAGGGGGCGAAACCGGGGAGCTGTTTTTT
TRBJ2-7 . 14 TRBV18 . CASSPRGYFHEQYF TGTGCCAGCTCACCACGAGGTTATTTCCACGAGCAGTACTTC
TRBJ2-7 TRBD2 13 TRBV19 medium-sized CASSARETYEQYF TGTGCCAGTAGTGCGCGGGAGACATACGAGCAGTACTTC
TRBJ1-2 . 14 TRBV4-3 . CASSQDASTAGYTF TGCGCCAGCAGCCAAGATGCGTCAACTGCTGGCTACACCTTC
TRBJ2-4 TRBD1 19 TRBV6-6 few CASTHDPGHGTGEGNIQYF TGTGCCAGCACTCACGACCCGGGGCACGGGACAGGGGAGGGAAACATTCAGTACTTC
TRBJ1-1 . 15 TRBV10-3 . CAISESARENTEAFF TGTGCCATCAGTGAGTCTGCCAGGGAGAACACTGAAGCTTTCTTT
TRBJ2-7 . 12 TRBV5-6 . CASSTTSYEQYF TGTGCCAGCAGCACGACTAGCTACGAGCAGTACTTC
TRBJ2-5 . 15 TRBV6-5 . CASRTLLRGEETQYF TGTGCCAGCAGGACACTCCTCAGGGGAGAGGAGACCCAGTACTTC
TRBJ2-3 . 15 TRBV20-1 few CSARDAGTSTDTQYF TGCAGTGCTAGAGACGCCGGGACGAGCACAGATACGCAGTATTTT